The 24 T cell receptor beta chains presented below share a single source sample, sequenced in a study of spatial heterogeneity in lung cancer. TCRdb used MiXCR to reprocess the 5' RACE reads, holding one entry per CDR3 protein. The sample records about 36,000 distinct CDR3 sequences, around 5.2% being singletons. The time point denotes: sample taken at primary tumor resection. The authors sequenced whole RNA from tumor, nontumor lung or frozen PBMC without sorting. Specimen: PBMCs, collected at surgery. These receptor sequences come from a female donor with early-stage non-small cell lung cancer.

This clonotype turned up a few times. V is TRBV18 and J is TRBJ2-1; D unclear. This CDR3 is 13 amino acids long. The V gene lost 3 bases and the J gene lost 5 bases, with 8 bases spanning the gap. Germline lookup yields CDR1 KGHSH and CDR2 LQKENI. CDR3: CASSPDRHNEQFF. CDR3 in DNA: TGTGCCAGCTCACCCGACCGGCACAATGAGCAGTTCTTC. Drawing the rest from reference TRBV18 and TRBJ2-1, the complete variable domain is NAGVMQNPRHLVRRRGQEARLRCSPMKGHSHVYWYRQLPEEGLKFMVYLQKENIIDESGMPKERFSAEFPKEGPSILRIQQVVRGDSAAYFCASSPDRHNEQFFGPGTRLTVL.

The V gene is TRBV12-5, the J gene TRBJ2-2, with TRBD1 matching over 12 bases. Germline CDR1 reads LGHNT; CDR2 reads FRNRAP. With 5 bases clipped from V and 3 bases from J, the junction kept 7 bases outside the gene matches. This CDR3 has 17 residues. This CDR3 reads CASGPGTGGSDTGELFF. DNA of the CDR3: TGTGCTAGTGGTCCGGGGACAGGGGGCTCTGACACCGGGGAGCTGTTTTTT.

V usage is TRBV2 and J usage is TRBJ2-1, with a possible D match to TRBD2 (5 bases). V was cut by 6 bases and J by 3 bases, with 15 bases left in between. Per germline, CDR1 SNHLY and CDR2 FYNNEI. The CDR3 consists of 15 residues. The CDR3 is CASRPNGGYYNEQFF. The CDR3 DNA reads as TGTGCCAGCAGACCGAACGGCGGGTACTACAATGAGCAGTTCTTC.

This clonotype was detected many times. This sequence joins TRBV13 and TRBJ2-3, with a possible D match to TRBD1 (6 bases). The V end lost 2 bases, the J end lost 5 bases, and 11 bases lay between the germline ends. The germline gives CDR1 PRHDT, CDR2 FYEKMQ (reference sequence). The CDR3 has 14 residues. The CDR3 here is CASSLRQGGDTQYF. CDR3 in DNA: TGTGCCAGCAGCTTAAGGCAAGGGGGAGATACGCAGTATTTT.

To note about this clonotype: This clone may be a read error of a much larger clone one base away. It is likely a read error, because the conserved phenylalanine at the end of the CDR3 is missing. This sequence joins TRBV20-1 and TRBJ1-4, with a tentative D call TRBD1 (6 bases). This CDR3 contains 12 residues. CDR1 DFQATT and CDR2 SNEGSKA come from the germline V gene (reference sequence). V lost 6 bases to trimming and J lost 8 bases, with 13 bases between them. The CDR3 DNA reads as TGCAGTGCGATACAGGGAGGAGAAAAACTGTTTCTT. Amino acids: CSAIQGGEKLFL.

This clonotype was picked up many times. The genes are TRBV12-3 or TRBV12-4 and TRBJ1-4, with a possible D match to TRBD1 (5 bases). V was trimmed by 5 bases and J by 7 bases, leaving 11 bases between them. The CDR3 runs 13 residues. DNA for the CDR3: TGTGCCAGCAGTCGGCAGGGTGGTGAAAAACTGTTTTTT. Residues: CASSRQGGEKLFF.

This clonotype was seen many times. Written as DNA, the CDR3 is TGTGCCAGCAGCCGGTACAGGGGTTCCTACGAGCAGTACTTC. Translating gives CASSRYRGSYEQYF. The J gene is TRBJ2-7, the V gene TRBV7-2, with TRBD1 matching 7 bases. Germline-derived CDR1 and CDR2 are SGHTA and FQGNSA. Trimming took 5 bases from V and 1 from J; bases not matched to a gene: 5. The CDR3 runs to 14 residues.

This clonotype was observed many times. The J gene is TRBJ2-7, the V gene TRBV5-4; the match to TRBD2 covers 9 bases. The V gene end was trimmed by 4 bases and the J gene end by 0 bases; junction bases not matched to a gene: 8. This CDR3 has 16 residues. Germline values: CDR1 SGHNT, CDR2 YYREEE (reference sequence). The CDR3 is CASSPRLADSSYEQYF. In DNA, the CDR3 is TGTGCCAGCAGCCCTAGACTAGCGGACAGCTCCTACGAGCAGTACTTC.

The V call is TRBV6-6, the J call TRBJ2-4, with D perhaps being TRBD1 or TRBD2 (5 bases each). Per the germline V gene, CDR1 is MNHNY and CDR2 is SVGAGI (reference sequence). The CDR3 sequence is 12 residues long. The V end was cut by 8 bases, the J end by 1 base, with 6 bases between. This CDR3 reads CASGGAKNIQYF. The CDR3 DNA reads TGTGCCAGCGGGGGTGCCAAAAACATTCAGTACTTC.

This clonotype showed up many times. The chain is built from TRBV10-3 and TRBJ1-1; 8 positions match TRBD1. This CDR3 contains 13 residues. Looked up from germline, CDR1 is ENHRY and CDR2 is SYGVKD. The V gene end was trimmed by 7 bases and the J gene end by 3 bases; junction bases not matched to a gene: 4. CDR3 region: CAIKTTGDTEAFF. The CDR3 DNA is TGTGCCATCAAGACGACAGGGGACACTGAAGCTTTCTTT.

This clonotype was counted at least ten times. The chain uses TRBV20-1 and TRBJ2-1; 13 bases fit TRBD2. This CDR3 is 16 amino acids long. Germline V lookup: CDR1 DFQATT, CDR2 SNEGSKA (reference sequence). Trimming cost V 2 bases and J 1 base; bases outside gene matches: 2. The CDR3 loop is CSARTSGRASYNEQFF. CDR3 DNA sequence: TGCAGTGCTAGAACTAGCGGGAGGGCGTCCTACAATGAGCAGTTCTTC.

This clonotype has a count of ten or more. This sequence joins TRBV3-1 and TRBJ2-7; D is possibly TRBD1 (6 bases). Between the trimmed V and J ends, which lost 1 base and 3 bases, there was a span of 10 bases. Germline V gives CDR1 LGHDT, CDR2 YNNKEL (reference sequence). This CDR3 region has 14 residues. The CDR3 DNA reads as TGTGCCAGCAGCCAAGGACAGGAGATCTACGAGCAGTACTTC. Translated: CASSQGQEIYEQYF.

This clonotype was observed a handful of times. The chain recombines TRBV30 with TRBJ2-4; no clear D gene. The CDR3 is made up of 14 amino acids. Germline V gene sequence: CDR1 GTSNPN, CDR2 SVGIG (reference sequence). V lost 0 bases, J lost 7 bases, and 13 bases lay in between. CDR3 in DNA: TGTGCCTGGAGTGTAAAGGCGGCCTTTAACATTCAGTACTTC. Translation: CAWSVKAAFNIQYF.

The chain employs TRBV7-2 and TRBJ1-2, with D possibly being TRBD1 (5 bases). This CDR3 spans 14 amino acids. The V gene lost 5 bases and the J gene lost 4 bases, with 14 bases spanning the gap. Per germline, CDR1 SGHTA and CDR2 FQGNSA. The CDR3 DNA follows: TGTGCCAGCAGCCAGGGAGGACAACTCTATGGCTACACCTTC. As protein: CASSQGGQLYGYTF.

The chain has TRBV20-1 and TRBJ2-3, with D perhaps matching TRBD1 or TRBD2 (6 bases each). Germline V lookup: CDR1 DFQATT, CDR2 SNEGSKA (reference sequence). V lost 3 bases, J lost 4 bases, and 17 bases lay in between. The CDR3 runs to 15 residues. CDR3 sequence reads: CSASGTRGRADTQYF. CDR3 coding DNA: TGCAGTGCTAGTGGGACCCGGGGGCGTGCAGATACGCAGTATTTT.

This clonotype was seen ten or more times. The rearrangement uses TRBV20-1 and TRBJ1-1; TRBD1 is a possible D gene (5 bases). Germline CDR1 reads DFQATT; CDR2 reads SNEGSKA (reference sequence). CDR3 length: 13 residues. The V end was cut by 2 bases, the J end by 5 bases, with 12 bases between. CDR3 DNA sequence: TGCAGTGCTAGATCCGGGGCCCTGACTGAAGCTTTCTTT. It encodes CSARSGALTEAFF.

In its sample, this clonotype was seen a few times. J is TRBJ1-1 and V is TRBV20-1; a possible D gene is TRBD1 (6 bases). Germline V lookup: CDR1 DFQATT, CDR2 SNEGSKA (reference sequence). CDR3 length: 13 amino acids. V was cut by 8 bases and J by 0 bases, with 13 bases left in between. CDR3 in DNA: TGCAGTTCAGAGGGGGGGATGAACACTGAAGCTTTCTTT. Translated: CSSEGGMNTEAFF.

This clonotype has a count of ten or more. The J gene is TRBJ2-1, the V gene TRBV9; D not resolved. This CDR3 contains 16 residues. With 0 bases removed from V and 6 bases from J, the gap between germline ends came to 16 bases. Per germline, CDR1 SGDLS and CDR2 YYNGEE. CDR3 region: CASSVDHLLLGNEQFF. In nucleotides, the CDR3 is TGTGCCAGCAGCGTAGATCATTTACTTCTTGGCAATGAGCAGTTCTTC. Filled out from reference TRBV9 and TRBJ2-1, the complete variable domain reads DSGVTQTPKHLITATGQRVTLRCSPRSGDLSVYWYQQSLDQGLQFLIQYYNGEERAKGNILERFSAQQFPDLHSELNLSSLELGDSALYFCASSVDHLLLGNEQFFGPGTRLTVL.

This clonotype was seen repeatedly, ten times or more. The V call is TRBV3-1, the J call TRBJ2-3; no clear D. With 4 bases removed from V and 5 bases from J, the gap between germline ends came to 10 bases. Germline V gene lookup returns CDR1 LGHDT and CDR2 YNNKEL (reference sequence). The CDR3 consists of 13 residues. The CDR3 sequence is CASSPSGGDTQYF. CDR3 DNA: TGTGCCAGCAGCCCCTCCGGCGGAGATACGCAGTATTTT.

This clonotype was observed at least ten times. V usage is TRBV29-1 and J usage is TRBJ1-1; 9 bases are a match to TRBD1. The CDR3 runs 16 residues. The ends lost 1 base at V and 7 bases at J; junction bases unmatched: 13. Per the germline V gene, CDR1 is SQVTM and CDR2 is ANQGSEA. The CDR3 is CSVEGAPRDRDNEAFF. The CDR3 nucleotides are TGCAGCGTTGAAGGCGCCCCCCGGGACAGGGACAATGAAGCTTTCTTT.

Many counts were recorded for this clonotype. The gene calls are TRBV20-1 and TRBJ2-7; 7 bases agree with TRBD2. This CDR3 contains 12 residues. Germline V gene sequence: CDR1 DFQATT, CDR2 SNEGSKA (reference sequence). Losses at the gene ends were 6 bases for V and 7 bases for J; bases not matched to a gene: 9. In nucleotides, the CDR3 is TGCAGTGCCACCGGGACTAATGAAGAGCAGTACTTC. Its protein is CSATGTNEEQYF.

Ten or more counts support this clonotype. DNA of the CDR3: TGTGCCAGCAGTTATCTTAGGGGTTACGAGCAGTACTTC. This codes for CASSYLRGYEQYF. The chain combines TRBV6-5 with TRBJ2-7, with TRBD1 as a possible D gene (5 bases). The length of the CDR3 is 13 residues. Germline V gene data show CDR1 as MNHEY and CDR2 as SVGAGI. V lost 3 bases and J 4 bases, leaving 10 bases between the germline ends.

In its sample, this clonotype was seen many times. The chain is built from TRBV10-3 and TRBJ1-5; no definite D call. Per the germline V gene, CDR1 is ENHRY and CDR2 is SYGVKD. The V gene lost 0 bases and the J gene lost 5 bases, with 5 bases spanning the gap. CDR3 size: 13 residues. The CDR3 DNA is TGTGCCATCAGTGAGTCGATGGATCAGCCCCAGCATTTT. It encodes CAISESMDQPQHF.

There are many counts of this clonotype. This rearrangement joins TRBV3-1 to TRBJ1-1; no clear D gene. The CDR3 spans 14 residues. Germline V gives CDR1 LGHDT, CDR2 YNNKEL (reference sequence). The V gene lost 4 bases and the J gene lost 7 bases, with 16 bases spanning the gap. CDR3 amino acids: CASSPMSQVGEAFF. In DNA form, the CDR3 reads TGTGCCAGCAGCCCGATGTCCCAAGTCGGTGAAGCTTTCTTT.